The source of this TCR beta chain is a study of T cells in Graves' hyperthyroidism and ophthalmopathy (dated by TCRdb to about 2019). In terms of the full investigation: Peripheral blood was collected at initial diagnosis, before any treatment. After sampling, hyperthyroidism patients received methimazole starting at 30 mg daily, and ophthalmopathy patients received high-dose intravenous methylprednisolone. TCR Vbeta CDR3 sequencing of some 140 peripheral blood samples (under 45 ophthalmopathy, about 75 hyperthyroidism and roughly 17 progressor patients) is reported in the paper. TCR V-J signatures able to tell the groups apart were searched for in a discovery cohort of 95 to 100 patients, of whom over 40 had Graves' ophthalmopathy and 55 to 60 had stable Graves' hyperthyroidism. Prospective prediction of ophthalmopathy was tested in an independent validation cohort consisting of 18 hyperthyroidism patients and some 15 patients who later progressed to ophthalmopathy. In roughly six Graves' hyperthyroidism patients, the study also compared T-cell repertoires from thyroid tissue with T-cell repertoires from blood. For training and testing, the 100 or so patients in the discovery cohort were randomly divided in a 7:3 ratio.

The V end loses 7 bases and the J end loses 1 base, and a stretch of 7 bases separates them. CDR1 is given as LNHDA and CDR2 as SQIVND, both from the germline V gene (reference sequence). Including the terminal cysteine and phenylalanine, the CDR3 comprises 12 residues. CDR3 DNA only is kept here, 36 bases in frame from base 1. Stable Graves' hyperthyroidism was defined as the absence of progression to ophthalmopathy over 18 months of follow-up. Hyperthyroidism patients were aged 18 to 65 years and newly diagnosed, with disease duration of less than 2 months. Any patient with an uncontrolled infection, another autoimmune disease, pregnancy or lactation was excluded. Diagnoses relied on clinical symptoms, serum thyroxine and TRAb, thyroid ultrasound and orbital computed tomography. Ficoll-Paque density gradient centrifugation was used to isolate PBMCs from under 11 ml of fresh peripheral blood. Trizol reagent was used to extract total RNA, and RNA quality was then checked on an Agilent 2100 Bioanalyzer.

Points the paper makes about the study in general: Most expanded thyroid clonotypes (frequency above 0.001) were also found in blood, which suggests that blood repertoires may mirror thyroid immune responses. Sample size was not statistically predetermined, and investigators were not blinded to group allocation. In validation, the model predicted progression to ophthalmopathy with roughly 66% sensitivity and around 72% specificity, a median of approximately 6.5 months before onset. In cross-validation, a model built on a 13 V-J signature told ophthalmopathy apart from stable hyperthyroidism with under 90% sensitivity and around 81% specificity, and in testing the same model reached 80%/75%.

This clonotype was observed at least ten times. Its antigen is unknown. The input lacks base qualities; no much larger clone sits a single base away. The TCR beta CDR3 regions were amplified from RNA transcripts. The first round of RT-PCR for the TCR CDR3 was performed with the HTBI primer set and the Qiagen OneStep RT-PCR kit. A second multiplex PCR round built the libraries, followed by size selection and purification. Paired-end sequencing of the libraries was performed with 100 bp reads on an Illumina HiSeq2000. The original methods were these. Raw data were processed with SOAPnuke, discarding reads with adapters, uncalled bases, mean Phred below 15, or no exact constant-primer or identifier match. COPE v1.2.5 was used to merge the high-quality paired reads, and each unique nucleotide sequence was defined as a clonotype. MiTCR v1.1 was used to align clonotypes to the IMGT TRBV, TRBD and TRBJ reference segments. Only V-J combinations with frequency above 0.0001, covering about 99% of repertoires, were analysed. The TCS score was defined as the ratio of F50 (clonal expansion) to E x V (chaos), calculated using BLOSUM62-based TCRdist between CDR3 peptides within each V-J. Welch's t-statistics and random forest reduced 500 to 550 V-J features to about 12, which were used in a naive Bayes classifier (R e1071). TCRdb itself trimmed the public reads at Q25 with fastp, ran MiXCR and retained productive beta chains. Entries are consolidated by CDR3 protein sequence, retaining the most common genes and DNA. The V and J calls follow TCRdb's processing rather than the paper's. In this sample the table shows 480,000 or so distinct CDR3 sequences, around 14% of which occur a single time. Clones ranked in the top ten supply around a sixth of the sample.

This TCR came from a young woman with Graves' hyperthyroidism. The sequencing input was blood. This chain is built from TRBV19 and TRBJ1-1; the D segment cannot be called with confidence. The CDR3 is CASTHWNTEAFF. The sequence in DNA is TGTGCCAGTACCCATTGGAACACTGAAGCTTTCTTT. Supplemented by the reference TRBV19 and TRBJ1-1 proteins around the CDR3, the complete variable domain is DGGITQSPKYLFRKEGQNVTLSCEQNLNHDAMYWYRQDPGQGLRLIYYSQIVNDFQKGDIAEGYSVSREKKESFPLTVTSAQKNPTAFYLCASTHWNTEAFFGQGTRLTVV.